These 20 T cell receptor beta chains came from one sample sequenced in a study of blood T cells in healthy people across ages. For the second PCR, which ran for about 7 to 12 cycles, a sample-barcoded 5' primer and a J-beta primer mix were used. TCRdb re-analysed the 5' RACE reads in MiXCR, keeping a single row per CDR3 protein. In the table there are 1.4 million to 1.5 million distinct CDR3 sequences, around 42% of which are singletons. Sequencing input: blood. The receptors originated from a woman younger than 30 in good health.

The J gene is TRBJ1-2, the V gene TRBV20-1, with D tentatively TRBD1 (6 bases). Trimming pared 3 bases from V and 4 bases from J, leaving 12 bases between. There are 13 residues in the CDR3. CDR1 and CDR2 from the germline V gene are DFQATT and SNEGSKA (reference sequence). CDR3: CSASGGPSYGYTF. Here the CDR3 DNA reads TGCAGTGCTAGTGGGGGGCCTTCCTATGGCTACACCTTC.

This clonotype was counted ten times or more. CDR3: CASSSWTGGASNYGYTF. The CDR3 DNA is TGTGCCAGCAGTTCCTGGACAGGGGGCGCGTCTAACTATGGCTACACCTTC. This chain uses TRBV12-3 or TRBV12-4 with TRBJ1-2; 11 bases are a match to TRBD1. The CDR3 is 17 amino acids. V trimming: 4 bases; J trimming: 0 bases; junction bases outside the gene matches: 7.

The chain combines TRBV6-1 with TRBJ2-5, with 8 bases fitting TRBD1. The ends lost 7 bases at V and 5 bases at J; junction bases unmatched: 9. This CDR3 is built from 14 residues. CDR1 is MNHNS, CDR2 SASEGT, per germline. As DNA, the CDR3 is TGTGCCAGCACCCAAACTCGGACAGGGGAGACCCAGTACTTC. Translation gives CASTQTRTGETQYF.

The chain has TRBV20-1 and TRBJ2-3, with 12 bases that match TRBD2. The CDR3 spans 18 residues. Germline assignment: CDR1 DFQATT and CDR2 SNEGSKA (reference sequence). V lost 0 bases and J lost 2; bases outside the gene matches: 9. CDR3 amino acids: CSARDPSGGAGDTDTQYF. In DNA form, the CDR3 reads TGCAGTGCTAGAGATCCTAGCGGGGGGGCCGGAGACACAGATACGCAGTATTTT.

This rearrangement joins TRBV20-1 to TRBJ2-3; the match to TRBD2 covers 12 bases. Germline V lookup: CDR1 DFQATT, CDR2 SNEGSKA (reference sequence). The length of the CDR3 is 16 residues. Germline trimming cut 5 bases from V and 6 bases from J; bases unmatched to any gene: 12. The DNA for the CDR3 is TGCAGTGCTCGTCCGGGACTAGCGGGTACAGGTGATACGCAGTATTTT. Protein sequence: CSARPGLAGTGDTQYF.

For the CDR3, the DNA is TGCAGTGCTACAGTGCTAGCGGGGCCCTCTGGGGCCAACGTCCTGACTTTC. Amino acid sequence: CSATVLAGPSGANVLTF. The V call is TRBV20-1, the J call TRBJ2-6, with 9 bases aligning to TRBD2. The V and J ends lost 4 bases and 0 bases, in that order; junction bases with no gene match: 7. The CDR3 is made up of 17 amino acids. Germline V lookup: CDR1 DFQATT, CDR2 SNEGSKA (reference sequence).

This clonotype has only a few counts. The chain recombines TRBV7-9 with TRBJ2-7, with unresolved D. The V gene lost 6 bases and the J gene lost 5 bases, with 14 bases spanning the gap. Per the germline V gene, CDR1 is SEHNR and CDR2 is FQNEAQ (reference sequence). This CDR3 is built from 13 residues. CDR3 amino acids: CASRFKGGDEQYF. CDR3 bases: TGTGCCAGCAGGTTTAAGGGTGGAGACGAGCAGTACTTC.

This clonotype has a handful of counts. The gene calls are TRBV4-2 and TRBJ2-1, with 9 nucleotides matching TRBD2. CDR1 is LGHNA and CDR2 is YNFKEQ in the germline V gene. V shed 0 bases and J 15 bases; nucleotides not matched to a gene: 6. This CDR3 comprises 13 residues. In nucleotides, the CDR3 is TGTGCCAGCAGCCAAGATATCGGGACTAGCCGGTTCTTC. It codes for CASSQDIGTSRFF.

V and J are TRBV7-3 and TRBJ1-6, with TRBD1 identical over 7 bases. Germline V gives CDR1 SGHTA, CDR2 FQGTGA. CDR3 length: 14 residues. V shed 3 bases, J shed 9 bases, and the junction held 5 bases outside the gene matches. In DNA form, the CDR3 reads TGTGCCAGCAGCTTCGGACAGGCGCGTTCACCCCTCCACTTT. Translated, it gives CASSFGQARSPLHF.

The chain uses TRBV5-1 and TRBJ2-5; D is ambiguous. V lost 0 bases to trimming and J lost 6 bases, with 6 bases between them. Germline V CDR1 and CDR2: SGHRS, YFSETQ. CDR3 length: 12 residues. CDR3 sequence reads: CASSLVRKTQYF. CDR3 coding DNA: TGCGCCAGCAGCTTGGTCCGGAAGACCCAGTACTTC. The whole variable domain, remainder taken from reference TRBV5-1 and TRBJ2-5, is KAGVTQTPRYLIKTRGQQVTLSCSPISGHRSVSWYQQTPGQGLQFLFEYFSETQRNKGNFPGRFSGRQFSNSRSEMNVSTLELGDSALYLCASSLVRKTQYFGPGTRLLVL.

This clonotype occurred a few times. A junction boundary mismatches the germline segment, possibly from a read error. This CDR3 is CVSSETLGHANSPLHF. The CDR3 DNA reads TGTGTCAGCAGTGAAACCTTGGGACATGCTAATTCACCCCTCCACTTT. The rearrangement uses TRBV6-1 and TRBJ1-6; tentative D call: TRBD1 (6 bases). The CDR3 runs 16 residues. Germline CDR1 reads MNHNS; CDR2 reads SASEGT.

CDR3 DNA: TGTGCCAGCAGTGATCCGGACAGGGGAGAAAAACTGTTTTTT. It translates to CASSDPDRGEKLFF. The chain has TRBV6-6 and TRBJ1-4, with 9 bases lining up with TRBD1. The V gene end was trimmed by 5 bases and the J gene end by 8 bases; junction bases not matched to a gene: 6. Germline V CDR1 and CDR2: MNHNY, SVGAGI (reference sequence). The CDR3 has 14 residues.

J is TRBJ2-5 and V is TRBV9; 7 positions match TRBD1. The J call may be mistaken, given a closer DNA end match to TRBJ2-7. The CDR3 has 13 amino acids. The germline CDR1 and CDR2 sequences are SGDLS and YYNGEE. Here the CDR3 reads CASSRDRWGEQYF. The CDR3 coding sequence is TGTGCCAGCTCTCGGGACAGATGGGGCGAGCAGTACTTC.

This clonotype showed up just a few times. CDR3 residues: CSVAGGDFSYEQYF. The CDR3, as DNA: TGCAGCGTTGCTGGAGGCGATTTCTCCTACGAGCAGTACTTC. The chain links TRBV29-1 to TRBJ2-7; TRBD2 is a possible D gene (5 bases). This CDR3 spans 14 amino acids. Germline V gives CDR1 SQVTM, CDR2 ANQGSEA. V dropped 4 bases and J dropped 0 bases, with 13 bases sitting between them.

This clonotype has just a few counts. The genes are TRBV9 and TRBJ2-5; D gene uncertain. This CDR3 spans 15 amino acids. With 0 bases removed from V and 2 bases from J, the gap between germline ends came to 11 bases. CDR1 and CDR2 from the germline V gene are SGDLS and YYNGEE. The CDR3 DNA sequence: TGTGCCAGCAGCGTAGGACTGTCCCCTCAAGAGACCCAGTACTTC. Translation gives CASSVGLSPQETQYF.

The gene calls are TRBV4-2 and TRBJ2-1, with 12 bases lining up with TRBD2. Unmatched junction bases numbered 4, after V lost 4 bases and J lost 0 bases. Germline assignment: CDR1 LGHNA and CDR2 YNFKEQ. The CDR3 runs 17 residues. CDR3 DNA sequence: TGTGCCAGCAGCCCCGGACTAGCGGGGATCTCCTACAATGAGCAGTTCTTC. It codes for CASSPGLAGISYNEQFF.

The chain recombines TRBV7-9 with TRBJ1-1, with D unresolved. CDR3 length: 14 residues. The V and J ends lost 1 base and 1 base respectively, with 7 bases between them. Germline values: CDR1 SEHNR, CDR2 FQNEAQ (reference sequence). This chain's CDR3 is CASSLDTANTEAFF. The CDR3 region has the DNA TGTGCCAGCAGCTTAGATACCGCGAACACTGAAGCTTTCTTT.

The chain carries TRBV18 and TRBJ1-2; D uncertain. Per the germline V gene, CDR1 is KGHSH and CDR2 is LQKENI. V was trimmed by 5 bases and J by 0 bases, leaving 13 bases between them. The CDR3 is 15 residues long. In nucleotides, the CDR3 is TGTGCCAGCTCATCGACAACGGGATCTAACTATGGCTACACCTTC. Its protein product is CASSSTTGSNYGYTF.

The V and J genes are TRBV9 and TRBJ1-2; D remains unclear. The V end was cut by 4 bases, the J end by 4 bases, with 8 bases between. Germline V gene lookup returns CDR1 SGDLS and CDR2 YYNGEE. The CDR3 is made up of 12 amino acids. CDR3 coding DNA: TGTGCCAGCAGCCAGTACGTCTATGGCTACACCTTC. Protein product: CASSQYVYGYTF.

The chain employs TRBV27 and TRBJ1-2, with D tentatively TRBD1 (5 bases). Germline V lookup: CDR1 MNHEY, CDR2 SMNVEV (reference sequence). The germline V and J ends were trimmed by 0 bases and 4 bases, with 12 bases remaining between them. This CDR3 region has 15 residues. Here the CDR3 DNA reads TGTGCCAGCAGTTTATCGACGTATGGGACCTATGGCTACACCTTC. It yields the protein CASSLSTYGTYGYTF.